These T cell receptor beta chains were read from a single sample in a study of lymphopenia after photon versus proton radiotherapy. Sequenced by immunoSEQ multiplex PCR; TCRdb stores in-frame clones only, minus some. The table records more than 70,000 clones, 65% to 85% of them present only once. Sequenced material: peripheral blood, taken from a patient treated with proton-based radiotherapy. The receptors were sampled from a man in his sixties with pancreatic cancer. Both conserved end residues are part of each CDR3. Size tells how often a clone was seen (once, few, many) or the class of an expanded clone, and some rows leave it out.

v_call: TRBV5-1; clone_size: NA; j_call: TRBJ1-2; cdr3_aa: CASSLLEGDGYTF
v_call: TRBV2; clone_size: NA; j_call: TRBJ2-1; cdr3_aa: CASSASGGRDHEQFF
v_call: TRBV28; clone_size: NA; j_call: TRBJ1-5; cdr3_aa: CASSLGNQPQHF
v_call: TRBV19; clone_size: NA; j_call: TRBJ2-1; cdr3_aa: CASSTLAGGPNEQFF
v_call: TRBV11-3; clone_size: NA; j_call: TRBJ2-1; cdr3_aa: CASSSRTDEQFF
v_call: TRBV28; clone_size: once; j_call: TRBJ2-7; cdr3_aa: CASSSPEGSSYEQYF
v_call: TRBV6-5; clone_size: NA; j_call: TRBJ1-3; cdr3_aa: CASSYSRRTSGNTIYF
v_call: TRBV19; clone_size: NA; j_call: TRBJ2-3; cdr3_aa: CASSQLAGFSTDTQYF
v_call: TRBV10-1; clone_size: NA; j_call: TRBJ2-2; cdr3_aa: CASSESNGDLRELFF
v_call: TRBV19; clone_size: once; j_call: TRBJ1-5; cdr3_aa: CASSIRIGGLAGSNQPQHF
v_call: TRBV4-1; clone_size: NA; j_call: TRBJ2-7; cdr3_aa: CASSPWTSGPREQYF
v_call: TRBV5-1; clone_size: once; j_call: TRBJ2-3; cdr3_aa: CASSSGLAVDTQYF
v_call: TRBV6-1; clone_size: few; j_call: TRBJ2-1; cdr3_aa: CASTLLAGGQNEQFF
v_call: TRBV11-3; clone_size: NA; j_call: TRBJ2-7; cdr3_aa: CASRSLDEQYF
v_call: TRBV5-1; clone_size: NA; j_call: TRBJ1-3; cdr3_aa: CASSLWGVGNTIYF
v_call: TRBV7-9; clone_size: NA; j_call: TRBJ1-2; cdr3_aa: CASRGTDGGYTF
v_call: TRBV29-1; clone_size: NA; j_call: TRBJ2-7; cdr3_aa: CSVEGLAGSGEQYF
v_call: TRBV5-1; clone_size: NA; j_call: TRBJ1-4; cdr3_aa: CASSKTSPGEKLFF
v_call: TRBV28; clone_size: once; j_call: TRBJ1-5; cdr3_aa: CASTSPTGYNQPQHF
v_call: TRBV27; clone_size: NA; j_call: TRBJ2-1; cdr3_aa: CASRSGTGVIGEQFF
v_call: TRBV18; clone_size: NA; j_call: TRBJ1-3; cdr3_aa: CASSLGQHSGNTIYF
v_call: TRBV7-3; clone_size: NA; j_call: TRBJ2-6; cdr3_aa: CASSRQTGAGANVLTF